Included here is one TCR beta chain sequence, with context. Its antigen is not identified. Unique molecular identifiers had been added to the TCR beta cDNA libraries. From around 1 to 10 million T cells, 400,000 to 650,000 cDNA molecules were obtained. TCRdb reprocessed the PCR reads via MiXCR and lists one record per CDR3 protein. The sample carries hundreds of thousands of distinct CDR3 sequences, approximately 59% recorded once. This entry belongs to a study of post-analysis software for immune sequencing data. Looking at the study overall: The courses of disease that were included comprised relapsing-remitting, secondary progressive and progressive-relapsing multiple sclerosis.

Germline CDR1 is SGHVS and CDR2 is FQNEAQ. The CDR3 covers 17 residues. V lost 0 bases and J lost 8, with 22 bases in between. General study findings and limits: Higher frequency in patients than in controls was seen for several TRBV segments, with TRBV5-6, TRBV5-1 and TRBV20-1 among them. Controls showed significantly higher normalized Chao1 diversity than did multiple sclerosis patients.

The gene calls are TRBV7-8 and TRBJ1-2; possible D gene TRBD1, 6 bases. This TCR was recovered from a girl aged 2 to 10 with multiple sclerosis. Input material: blood. The CDR3, as DNA: TGTGCCAGCAGCTTAGCGCAAGAGGGGGGGAATTATGAGGGCTACACCTTC. Translated: CASSLAQEGGNYEGYTF.